Described below is a single T cell receptor (beta chain) sequence and its context. Its antigen is still unknown. The PCR made use of 60 Vbeta and 13 Jbeta primers. Repertoires were generated with immunoSEQ multiplex PCR, while TCRdb's copy carries only in-frame clones and drops some. Seen here are approximately 140,000 clones, approximately 72% observed once, and the top ten hold approximately 6.5%. CDR1 is SGHDT, CDR2 YYEEEE, per germline. The CDR3 has 15 residues. V was clipped by 2 bases and J by 2 bases; unmatched bases: 6. Unrecorded immune exposures were likely, despite nominal health at sampling. This sample was taken from a study of cytomegalovirus exposure and HLA in healthy donors. Findings of the study overall: A later analysis showed HLA-associated TCR beta chains outstripping equally common others in clonal expansion. Fewer N-insertions than the roughly 670-donor mean were reportedly shown by an Asian-associated ancestry cluster in a later analysis.

The clonotype was recovered from a woman aged 55-70 years in good health and CMV-seronegative. The genes are TRBV5-6 and TRBJ2-7; TRBD2 matches 8 bases. The sequenced sample consisted of PBMCs. The CDR3 here is CASSFRGLGAYEQYF. In nucleotides, the CDR3 is TGTGCCAGCAGCTTTCGGGGACTAGGAGCCTACGAGCAGTACTTC. Looking up the rest from reference TRBV5-6 and TRBJ2-7 gives the full variable domain: DAGVTQSPTHLIKTRGQQVTLRCSPKSGHDTVSWYQQALGQGPQFIFQYYEEEERQRGNFPDRFSGHQFPNYSSELNVNALLLGDSALYLCASSFRGLGAYEQYFGPGTRLTVT.